This T cell receptor beta chain was observed in a study of blood T cell repertoires in COVID-19. Across the whole study: Whether acute or convalescent, the COVID-19 samples came from the United States, Italy and Spain.

V trimming: 8 bases; J trimming: 3 bases; junction bases outside the gene matches: 12. The CDR3 contains 17 residues. Per the germline V gene, CDR1 is MDHEN and CDR2 is SYDVKM. Clones were read by immunoSEQ multiplex PCR, and TCRdb kept only the in-frame ones, dropping some. Of about 220,000 clones listed, roughly 84% are singletons. Sequenced: peripheral blood. This TCR came from a middle-aged man with active or convalescent COVID-19. The chain carries TRBV28 and TRBJ2-2; the match to TRBD1 covers 10 bases. The CDR3 DNA sequence: TGTGCCAGCGAACGACAGGGGGCGCCTTTTGACACCGGGGAGCTGTTTTTT. It codes for CASERQGAPFDTGELFF.